This entry features one T cell receptor (beta chain) sequence. As yet, its antigen is unknown. Germline lookup yields CDR1 LGHNA and CDR2 YNFKEQ. This CDR3 spans 16 amino acids. The V gene lost 0 bases and the J gene lost 5 bases, with 17 bases spanning the gap. This sample was taken from a study of blood T cells in healthy people across ages. General study findings and limits: Diversity figures based on one million T cells were deemed too low. While age rose, TCR beta diversity per million T cells dropped in a roughly linear way. There was no known CMV status for donors, so expanded clonotype changes were possibly confounded.

Next came a second PCR, run for about 7 to 12 cycles, which used a sample-barcoded 5' primer along with a J-beta primer mix. In TCRdb, the 5' RACE reads were re-called with MiXCR into one record per CDR3 protein. Of about 730,000 distinct CDR3 sequences in the sample, roughly 41% are singletons; the top ten hold about 20%. The V and J genes are TRBV4-2 and TRBJ2-7, with D unclear. The receptor was isolated from an older woman in good health. The sequenced material came from blood. In nucleotides, the CDR3 is TGTGCCAGCAGCCAAGAAGTAAGGTCCGCACTTGACGAGCAGTACTTC. It specifies CASSQEVRSALDEQYF.